The present T cell receptor beta chain was sequenced within a study of blood T cell repertoires in COVID-19. Study-level information: Researchers got acute and convalescent COVID-19 samples from the United States, Italy and Spain. PBMCs, B-cell-depleted T cells, or T cells were the source of the cDNA or gDNA that made up the material.

Original handling: The assay estimated nucleated cells by amplifying reference gene primers. Profiling relied on immunoSEQ multiplex PCR, and the TCRdb table lists in-frame clones only, not all of them. That table furnishes V, J and clone size, whereas the DNA furnished D and trimming. The repertoire holds just under 350,000 clones, with roughly 90% as singletons. CDR3 length: 17 residues. CDR1 and CDR2 from the germline V gene are WNHNN and SYGVQD (reference sequence). V was clipped by 5 bases and J by 5 bases; unmatched bases: 6. This TCR was recovered from a woman in her 70s with COVID-19, enrolled during active disease. The specimen sequenced was peripheral blood. J is TRBJ2-2 and V is TRBV10-1, with 15 bases identical to TRBD2. The CDR3 is CASSPAGTSGGTGELFF. In DNA form, the CDR3 reads TGCGCCAGCAGTCCTGCCGGGACTAGCGGGGGGACCGGGGAGCTGTTTTTT.